These 28 T cell receptor beta chains came from one sample sequenced in a study of cytomegalovirus exposure and HLA in healthy donors. Amplification used 60 Vbeta primers and 13 Jbeta primers. TCRdb's copy holds only in-frame clones and misses some; the assay was immunoSEQ multiplex PCR. The repertoire holds approximately 50,000 clones, roughly 83% seen once, with roughly 4.5% in the top ten. What was sequenced was PBMCs. These receptors came from a man aged 30 to 39 in good health and CMV-seronegative.

The CDR3 DNA reads as TGTGCCAGCAGTGACGGCCAGGAAAATTCACCCCTCCACTTT. Translated, it gives CASSDGQENSPLHF. V usage is TRBV6-4 and J usage is TRBJ1-6, with D uncertain. In germline, CDR1 is MRHNA, CDR2 SNTAGT. The CDR3 consists of 14 residues. The V end lost 2 bases, the J end lost 7 bases, and 9 bases lay between the germline ends.

The chain carries TRBV9 and TRBJ2-7, with TRBD1 matching over 8 bases. Germline assignment: CDR1 SGDLS and CDR2 YYNGEE. This CDR3 comprises 18 residues. Losses at the gene ends were 0 bases for V and 6 bases for J; bases not matched to a gene: 17. CDR3 in DNA: TGTGCCAGCAGCGTAGTACCGGGGACAGGAGTCCTGGGGGCCGAGCAGTACTTC. Residues: CASSVVPGTGVLGAEQYF.

The rearrangement joins TRBV7-9 to TRBJ2-1; 7 bases line up with TRBD2. Germline CDR1 and CDR2: SEHNR and FQNEAQ (reference sequence). The CDR3 runs to 15 residues. V was pared by 5 bases and J by 7 bases, with 11 bases of the junction left unmatched. CDR3 loop: CASSPLGGGPNEQFF. DNA of the CDR3: TGTGCCAGCAGCCCCCTGGGGGGAGGGCCAAATGAGCAGTTCTTC.

This clone has just one count. The rearrangement links TRBV20-1 to TRBJ2-1; 9 bases are shared with TRBD2. The CDR3 runs 11 residues. Trimming at V came to 5 bases and at J to 12 bases, leaving 5 bases not matched to a gene. Germline CDR1 DFQATT, CDR2 SNEGSKA (reference sequence). CDR3 sequence reads: CSASRGGGQFF. CDR3 nucleotides: TGCAGTGCTTCGCGGGGGGGCGGGCAGTTCTTC.

The genes are TRBV5-6 and TRBJ2-7, with D unclear. Trimming stripped 4 bases from V and 2 bases from J, with 7 bases between. Germline V gene lookup returns CDR1 SGHDT and CDR2 YYEEEE. This CDR3 has 12 amino acids. The CDR3 sequence: CASSRSPYEQYF. The DNA of the CDR3 is TGTGCCAGCAGCCGGTCCCCCTACGAGCAGTACTTC.

The gene calls are TRBV4-3 and TRBJ2-3; D might be TRBD2 (6 bases). Germline V lookup: CDR1 LGHNA, CDR2 YSLEER. This CDR3 contains 15 residues. Trimming pared 3 bases from V and 2 bases from J, leaving 12 bases between. CDR3 coding DNA: TGCGCCAGCAGCCAGCGGGACTCCCCCACAGATACGCAGTATTTT. Its protein product is CASSQRDSPTDTQYF.

The V call is TRBV4-1, the J call TRBJ1-5; 8 nucleotides line up with TRBD1. V was clipped by 1 base and J by 11 bases; unmatched bases: 10. The CDR3 totals 15 residues. CDR1 is MGHRA and CDR2 is YSYEKL in the germline V gene. CDR3 bases: TGCGCCAGCAGCCAAGTCGATGGACAGGGCTCGGCCCAGCATTTT. Translating it yields CASSQVDGQGSAQHF.

The gene calls are TRBV7-2 and TRBJ1-5, with no clear D. The CDR3 is made up of 12 amino acids. CDR1 SGHTA and CDR2 FQGNSA come from the germline V gene. Trimming removed 3 bases at V and 6 bases at J, with 6 bases between. CDR3 sequence: CASSFGPQPQHF. The CDR3 region has the DNA TGTGCCAGCAGCTTTGGCCCTCAGCCCCAGCATTTT.

The CDR3 sequence is CASSYSTGEKLFF. CDR3 bases: TGTGCCAGCAGTTACTCGACCGGGGAAAAACTGTTTTTT. The rearrangement joins TRBV6-5 to TRBJ1-4, with no clear D. Germline values: CDR1 MNHEY, CDR2 SVGAGI. The CDR3 consists of 13 residues. Trimming pared 0 bases from V and 8 bases from J, leaving 7 bases between.

The CDR3 nucleotides are TGTGCCAGCAGCAAGTGGACTAGCGGGACCTACAATGAGCAGTTCTTC. This translates into CASSKWTSGTYNEQFF. The V and J genes are TRBV27 and TRBJ2-1; 12 nucleotides align to TRBD2. The junction had 5 bases not matched to a gene; V was cut back by 6 bases and J by 2 bases. Germline V gene lookup returns CDR1 MNHEY and CDR2 SMNVEV (reference sequence). The CDR3 totals 16 residues.

V usage is TRBV10-3 and J usage is TRBJ1-2; D unclear. Germline CDR1 reads ENHRY; CDR2 reads SYGVKD. CDR3 length: 16 residues. With 3 bases removed from V and 2 bases from J, the gap between germline ends came to 16 bases. The CDR3 sequence: CAISDPGLRANYGYTF. The DNA of the CDR3 is TGTGCCATCAGTGACCCCGGACTTCGGGCGAACTATGGCTACACCTTC.

The table lists this clone with a count of one. The V and J genes are TRBV18 and TRBJ2-5, with D perhaps matching TRBD1 (6 bases). Germline CDR1 KGHSH, CDR2 LQKENI. The CDR3 loop spans 15 amino acids. V was cut by 2 bases and J by 4 bases, with 14 bases left in between. The CDR3 DNA reads TGTGCCAGCTCACCAAACAGCCAACAGGGAGAGACCCAGTACTTC. This sequence encodes CASSPNSQQGETQYF.

This clone was seen only a few times. The rearrangement uses TRBV9 and TRBJ2-1; no definite D call. The CDR3 loop spans 14 amino acids. Germline values: CDR1 SGDLS, CDR2 YYNGEE. V lost 6 bases and J lost 7, with 17 bases in between. In DNA form, the CDR3 reads TGTGCCAGCACCACCCCCCCGAGTGGTAATGAGCAGTTCTTC. The encoded protein is CASTTPPSGNEQFF.

V usage is TRBV5-1 and J usage is TRBJ2-2; 8 bases agree with TRBD2. V lost 3 bases to trimming and J lost 5 bases; unmatched junction nucleotides: 9. From germline, CDR1 is SGHRS and CDR2 YFSETQ. The CDR3 sequence is 16 residues long. In DNA form, the CDR3 reads TGCGCCAGCAGCTCATCCGGGACTAGGGGTACCGGGGAGCTGTTTTTT. Translation gives CASSSSGTRGTGELFF.

To note about this clone: Compared with germline, one end of the junction differs, possibly owing to a read error. The same CDR3 is also encoded by other DNA sequences in this sample. The V and J genes are TRBV6-6 and TRBJ1-1, with 7 bases that match TRBD1. CDR1 and CDR2 (germline): MNHNY, SVGAGI (reference sequence). The CDR3 is 15 amino acids. Here the CDR3 reads CASSSPEQGYTEAFF. Here the CDR3 DNA reads TGTGCCAGCAGTTCCCCCGAACAGGGGTACACTGAGGCTTTCTTT.

The rearrangement joins TRBV2 to TRBJ1-2; possibly TRBD1 for D (6 bases). The CDR3 runs 13 residues. Per the germline V gene, CDR1 is SNHLY and CDR2 is FYNNEI. The V and J ends lost 2 bases and 8 bases respectively, with 12 bases between them. CDR3 nucleotides: TGTGCCAGCAGTGAAACCCGGACAGAAGGCTACACCTTC. The encoded protein is CASSETRTEGYTF.

This clone appeared a single time. This chain links TRBV7-9 with TRBJ2-1; no firm D call. Trimming pared 1 base from V and 8 bases from J, leaving 9 bases between. This CDR3 is 13 amino acids long. The V gene's germline CDR1 is SEHNR and CDR2 FQNEAQ (reference sequence). CDR3 nucleotides: TGTGCCAGCAGCTTAGACAGTTATGATGAGCAGTTCTTC. Amino acids: CASSLDSYDEQFF.

The CDR3 DNA reads as TGTGCCAGCAGGTTTCGGGGTCGAACAGATACGCAGTATTTT. Its protein product is CASRFRGRTDTQYF. The chain is built from TRBV7-2 and TRBJ2-3, with D tentatively TRBD2 (5 bases). V shed 6 bases and J shed 3 bases, with 13 bases lying between them. The CDR3 covers 14 residues. Germline V gene sequence: CDR1 SGHTA, CDR2 FQGNSA.

This rearrangement joins TRBV20-1 to TRBJ2-7, with 8 bases that match TRBD2. With 6 bases clipped from V and 7 bases from J, the junction kept 5 bases outside the gene matches. Germline V lookup: CDR1 DFQATT, CDR2 SNEGSKA (reference sequence). The CDR3 loop spans 11 amino acids. For the CDR3, the DNA is TGCAGTGCCCCCGGGGGGGGTGAGCAGTACTTC. Residues: CSAPGGGEQYF.

The J gene is TRBJ2-1, the V gene TRBV19; 13 nucleotides line up with TRBD2. This CDR3 is 15 amino acids long. Germline CDR1 is LNHDA and CDR2 is SQIVND (reference sequence). V dropped 5 bases and J dropped 9; count of bases not matched to a gene: 7. The CDR3 protein is CASSPGLAGVSEQFF. CDR3 sequence (DNA): TGTGCCAGTAGTCCCGGACTAGCGGGAGTCAGTGAGCAGTTCTTC.

This clone is a singleton in its sample. The rearrangement uses TRBV6-5 and TRBJ1-2, with TRBD1 as a possible D gene (6 bases). The V gene's germline CDR1 is MNHEY and CDR2 SVGAGI. With 0 bases removed from V and 6 bases from J, the gap between germline ends came to 14 bases. The CDR3 spans 15 residues. The CDR3 reads CASSYSGGRIDGYTF. As DNA, the CDR3 is TGTGCCAGCAGTTACTCGGGGGGGCGCATCGATGGCTACACCTTC.

This clone occurred a few times. The chain uses TRBV11-2 and TRBJ1-1; D is unresolved. Per the germline V gene, CDR1 is SGHAT and CDR2 is FQNNGV. This CDR3 contains 14 residues. V was shortened by 5 bases and J by 3 bases, with 13 bases between the two germline ends. In DNA form, the CDR3 reads TGTGCCAGCAGCGGGATCAGGAGGGACACTGAAGCTTTCTTT. This codes for CASSGIRRDTEAFF.

V and J are TRBV5-1 and TRBJ2-3; unclear D gene. V dropped 0 bases and J dropped 2 bases, with 7 bases sitting between them. This CDR3 has 14 amino acids. Germline V gene sequence: CDR1 SGHRS, CDR2 YFSETQ. The CDR3 protein is CASSLAVATDTQYF. CDR3 nucleotide sequence: TGCGCCAGCAGCTTGGCGGTAGCCACAGATACGCAGTATTTT.

The gene calls are TRBV7-8 and TRBJ1-4, with a possible D match to TRBD1 (5 bases). Germline V gene sequence: CDR1 SGHVS, CDR2 FQNEAQ. The CDR3 runs 13 residues. V shed 6 bases and J shed 8 bases, with 13 bases lying between them. CDR3 loop: CASSNQGGEKLFF. CDR3 bases: TGTGCCAGCAGTAATCAGGGAGGGGAAAAACTGTTTTTT.

The rearrangement joins TRBV4-1 to TRBJ2-3; TRBD2 aligns across 12 bases. Germline V gene data show CDR1 as MGHRA and CDR2 as YSYEKL. Trimming at V came to 4 bases and at J to 2 bases, leaving 4 bases not matched to a gene. This CDR3 region has 16 residues. This chain's CDR3 is CASSPWTSGVTDTQYF. CDR3 bases: TGCGCCAGCAGCCCTTGGACTAGCGGGGTCACAGATACGCAGTATTTT.

This rearrangement joins TRBV10-2 to TRBJ1-5, with 8 bases lining up with TRBD1. V lost 10 bases to trimming and J lost 5 bases; unmatched junction nucleotides: 7. CDR3 size: 13 residues. CDR1 WSHSY and CDR2 SAAADI come from the germline V gene. CDR3 nucleotides: TGCGCCACCCAGGGGGCAGCGTATCAGCCCCAGCATTTT. This gives the protein CATQGAAYQPQHF.

This CDR3 is CASSEARPYGYTF. In DNA, the CDR3 is TGTGCCAGCAGTGAAGCGCGGCCGTATGGCTACACCTTC. The chain carries TRBV2 and TRBJ1-2; no reliable D call. V lost 0 bases, J lost 5 bases, and 7 bases lay in between. The germline V gene encodes CDR1 SNHLY and CDR2 FYNNEI. CDR3 length: 13 residues. Full variable domain (rest looked up from reference TRBV2 and TRBJ1-2): EPEVTQTPSHQVTQMGQEVILRCVPISNHLYFYWYRQILGQKVEFLVSFYNNEISEKSEIFDDQFSVERPDGSNFTLKIRSTKLEDSAMYFCASSEARPYGYTFGSGTRLTVV.

This clone appeared a single time. The rearrangement links TRBV6-5 to TRBJ2-3; 7 bases map to TRBD2. The V segment lost 6 bases and the J segment 0 bases; nucleotides outside the gene matches: 6. Germline V gene data show CDR1 as MNHEY and CDR2 as SVGAGI. CDR3 length: 15 amino acids. The CDR3 DNA follows: TGTGCCAGCAGCCGGGGACTACCTAGCACAGATACGCAGTATTTT. Protein sequence: CASSRGLPSTDTQYF.